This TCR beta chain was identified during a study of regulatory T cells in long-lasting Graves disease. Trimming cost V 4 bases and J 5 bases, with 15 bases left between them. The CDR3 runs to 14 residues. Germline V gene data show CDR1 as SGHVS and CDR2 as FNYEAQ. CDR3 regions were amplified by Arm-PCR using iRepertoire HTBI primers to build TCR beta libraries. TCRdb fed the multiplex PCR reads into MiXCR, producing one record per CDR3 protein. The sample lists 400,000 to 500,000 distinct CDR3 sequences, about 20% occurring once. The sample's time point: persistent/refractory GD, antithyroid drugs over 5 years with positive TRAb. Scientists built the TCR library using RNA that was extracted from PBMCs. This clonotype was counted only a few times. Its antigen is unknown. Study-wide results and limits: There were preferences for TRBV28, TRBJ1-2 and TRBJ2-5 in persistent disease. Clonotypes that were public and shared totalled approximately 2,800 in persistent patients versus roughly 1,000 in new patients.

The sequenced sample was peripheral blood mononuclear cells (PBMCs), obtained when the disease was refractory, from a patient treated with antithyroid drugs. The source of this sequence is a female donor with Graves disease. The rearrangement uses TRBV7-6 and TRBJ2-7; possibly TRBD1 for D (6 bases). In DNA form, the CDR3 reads TGTGCCAGCAGCTCCTCGACAGGAGGAAACGAGCAGTACTTC. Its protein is CASSSSTGGNEQYF.